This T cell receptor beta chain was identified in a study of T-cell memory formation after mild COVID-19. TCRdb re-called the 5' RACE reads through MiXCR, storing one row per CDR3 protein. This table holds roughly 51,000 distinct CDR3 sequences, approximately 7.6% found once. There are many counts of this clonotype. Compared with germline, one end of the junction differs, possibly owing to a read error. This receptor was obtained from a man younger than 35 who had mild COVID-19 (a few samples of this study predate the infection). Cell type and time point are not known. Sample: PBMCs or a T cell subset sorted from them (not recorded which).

CDR3 bases: TGTGCTAGCAGCTTAGGGACAGGGAACACAGATACGCAGTATTTT. Its translation: CASSLGTGNTDTQYF. The chain has TRBV7-7 and TRBJ2-3; 9 bases match TRBD1. CDR1 is SSHAT, CDR2 FNYEAQ, per germline (reference sequence). The length of the CDR3 is 15 residues.